A single T cell receptor beta chain is shown here with its context. The antigen is undetermined. The treatment here: roughly 20 received Ad26.COV2.S at low or high dose, single or two shots; roughly five received placebo; per-sample allocation not given. The investigators took samples on day 63 after the first vaccine or placebo injection. Vaccine was an Ad26 vector expressing Wuhan-strain SARS-CoV-2 spike. The data derive from a study of Ad26.COV2.S vaccination and SARS-CoV-2 variants. Study information: The trial was COV1001 and the donor's arm was Ad26.COV2.S. Study-wide results and caveats: Reported post-vaccination CD8+ and CD4+ T cell responses to spike showed substantial breadth.

Trimming removed 1 base at V and 0 bases at J, with 13 bases between. Germline V gene lookup returns CDR1 SEHNR and CDR2 FQNEAQ (reference sequence). The CDR3 has 17 residues. Clones were read by immunoSEQ multiplex PCR, and TCRdb kept only the in-frame ones, dropping some. Of more than 400,000 clones listed, around 92% are singletons. This clonotype was sampled from a person between 18 and 65 years old who received the Ad26.COV2.S COVID-19 vaccine or a placebo. J is TRBJ2-4 and V is TRBV7-9, with D unclear. This specimen consisted of peripheral blood, obtained in a trial of Ad26.COV2.S vaccine versus placebo. The CDR3 region has the DNA TGTGCCAGCAGCTTAGAGCACTGGATTATAGCCAAAAACATTCAGTACTTC. This gives the protein CASSLEHWIIAKNIQYF.